The 10 T cell receptor beta chains presented below share a single source sample, sequenced in a study of CD8+CD57+ T cells in acquired aplastic anemia. The authors sequenced patients whose flow cytometry had shown CD8+CD57+ cell expansion. For CDR3 and TCR beta VDJ profiling, genomic DNA was the template used. From the reads, TCRdb called clonotypes with MiXCR, one entry per CDR3 protein. This sample carries approximately 130,000 distinct CDR3 sequences, roughly 40% of them seen once, and the ten largest clones take over 2%. Sequenced sample: sorted CD4+, CD8+, or CD8+CD57+ T cells (not recorded which) from PBMCs. The receptor source for this set is a human donor with aplastic anemia.

The chain has TRBV2 and TRBJ1-2; D is unresolved. From germline, CDR1 is SNHLY and CDR2 FYNNEI. V lost 1 base and J 4 bases, leaving 10 bases between the germline ends. The CDR3 loop spans 14 amino acids. CDR3 protein: CASSEDNRLYGYTF. The CDR3 DNA reads TGTGCCAGCAGTGAAGATAACAGACTCTATGGCTACACCTTC. The whole variable domain, filled in from reference TRBV2 and TRBJ1-2, reads EPEVTQTPSHQVTQMGQEVILRCVPISNHLYFYWYRQILGQKVEFLVSFYNNEISEKSEIFDDQFSVERPDGSNFTLKIRSTKLEDSAMYFCASSEDNRLYGYTFGSGTRLTVV.

This chain connects TRBV27 to TRBJ1-1, with 9 bases identical to TRBD1. The CDR3 contains 16 residues. V gave up 8 bases and J gave up 1 base; unmatched junction bases: 11. Per germline, CDR1 MNHEY and CDR2 SMNVEV (reference sequence). This CDR3 reads CASADYPGQGNTEAFF. The CDR3 region has the DNA TGTGCCAGCGCCGACTATCCGGGACAGGGGAACACTGAAGCTTTCTTT.

This clonotype was counted many times. The rearrangement joins TRBV11-3 to TRBJ2-3, with 10 bases fitting TRBD2. In germline, CDR1 is SGHNT, CDR2 YENEEA. The V gene end was trimmed by 3 bases and the J gene end by 2 bases; junction bases not matched to a gene: 2. CDR3 length: 15 amino acids. The CDR3 is CASSFSGGPTDTQYF. In DNA, the CDR3 is TGTGCCAGCAGCTTTAGCGGGGGGCCCACAGATACGCAGTATTTT.

This clonotype was seen many times. The chain is built from TRBV19 and TRBJ2-7, with a weak D call TRBD1 (5 bases). In germline, CDR1 is LNHDA, CDR2 SQIVND (reference sequence). V gave up 3 bases and J gave up 7 bases, with 16 bases separating them. This CDR3 has 14 amino acids. The CDR3 DNA is TGTGCCAGTAGTATGTACAGTCTTCCAGGGGAGCAGTACTTC. It translates to CASSMYSLPGEQYF.

The chain couples TRBV29-1 to TRBJ2-7, with unresolved D. The V gene's germline CDR1 is SQVTM and CDR2 ANQGSEA. The CDR3 has 15 amino acids. V was cut by 5 bases and J by 1 base, with 18 bases left in between. The CDR3 loop reads CSVLGSRARSYEQYF. Here the CDR3 DNA reads TGCAGCGTTCTAGGTTCGAGAGCACGTTCCTACGAGCAGTACTTC.

J is TRBJ2-1 and V is TRBV19; D remains unclear. Near its end, the DNA agrees better with TRBJ2-3, so the J call may be wrong. The CDR3 spans 14 residues. CDR1 is LNHDA, CDR2 SQIVND, per germline (reference sequence). The chain's CDR3 is CASSIASSYNEQYF. In DNA form, the CDR3 reads TGTGCCAGTAGTATAGCCAGCTCCTACAATGAGCAGTATTTT.

The V and J genes are TRBV7-2 and TRBJ2-7; 7 bases align to TRBD1. CDR1 and CDR2 (germline): SGHTA, FQGNSA. The CDR3 sequence is 11 residues long. The V gene end was trimmed by 11 bases and the J gene end by 7 bases; junction bases not matched to a gene: 8. The CDR3 spells CASREGAEQYF. The CDR3 nucleotides read TGTGCCTCGCGAGAGGGGGCAGAGCAGTACTTC. The variable domain in full, with the rest retrieved from reference TRBV7-2 and TRBJ2-7, is GAGVSQSPSNKVTEKGKDVELRCDPISGHTALYWYRQSLGQGLEFLIYFQGNSAPDKSGLPSDRFSAERTGGSVSTLTIQRTQQEDSAVYLCASREGAEQYFGPGTRLTVT.

The chain joins TRBV10-3 to TRBJ1-1; 10 nucleotides agree with TRBD1. Germline CDR1 and CDR2: ENHRY and SYGVKD. With V trimmed by 0 bases and J by 11 bases, 6 bases remained unmatched. This CDR3 region has 14 residues. CDR3 sequence (DNA): TGTGCCATCAGTGAGTCGGGACAGGGGTGGAGGGCTTTCTTT. This codes for CAISESGQGWRAFF.

This clonotype was seen repeatedly, ten times or more. This chain joins TRBV10-3 and TRBJ2-2; 7 nucleotides line up with TRBD1. Trimming cost V 0 bases and J 4 bases; bases outside gene matches: 5. Germline V CDR1 and CDR2: ENHRY, SYGVKD. The CDR3 has 16 residues. The CDR3 DNA reads as TGTGCCATCAGTGAGTCGAGGACAGGTACCACCGGGGAGCTGTTTTTT. This codes for CAISESRTGTTGELFF.

Comment on this clonotype: Since a much larger clone is just one base distant, this may be a read error. V is TRBV7-4 and J is TRBJ2-1, with 11 bases lining up with TRBD2. This CDR3 contains 17 residues. Per the germline V gene, CDR1 is SGHVT and CDR2 is SQSDAQ. The CDR3 protein is CASSFTLTSGGSNGQFF. In DNA form, the CDR3 reads TGTGCCAGCAGCTTCACCTTAACTAGCGGGGGTTCCAATGGGCAGTTCTTC.